The rows below give T cell receptor beta chains drawn from one sample of a study of T cell responses to AZD1222 COVID-19 vaccine. Method: immunoSEQ multiplex PCR; TCRdb's copy keeps in-frame clones and lacks some. This sample has around 99,000 clones, with approximately 86% found just once. The specimen comprised peripheral blood, sampled on day 0 of AZD1222 vaccination. Receptors were obtained from an adult in good health. Both conserved end residues are part of each CDR3. A D gene is named only where the DNA matches it firmly. The listing skips clone size in some rows; elsewhere it reads once, few, many or a size class.

d_call	j_call	v_call	clone_size	cdr3_aa	cdr3_nt
NA	TRBJ2-7	TRBV7-2	NA	CASSLSGAESSYEQYF	TGTGCCAGCAGCTTAAGTGGGGCAGAGAGCTCCTACGAGCAGTACTTC
NA	TRBJ2-1	TRBV12-3/TRBV12-4	NA	CASRPGTLNEQFF	TGTGCCAGCCGTCCCGGGACTCTCAATGAGCAGTTCTTC
TRBD2	TRBJ2-5	TRBV25-1	NA	CASSPAGTSGARETQYF	TGTGCCAGCAGTCCCGCCGGGACTAGCGGGGCGAGAGAGACCCAGTACTTC
NA	TRBJ1-6	TRBV7-2	NA	CASSETRGGNSPLHF	TGTGCCAGCAGCGAAACAAGGGGTGGGAATTCACCCCTCCACTTT
NA	TRBJ1-3	TRBV3-1/TRBV3-2	NA	CASSRERGNTIYF	TGTGCCAGCAGCCGGGAGAGAGGCAACACCATATATTTT
NA	TRBJ2-1	TRBV14	NA	CASSHSTDEQFF	TGTGCCAGCAGCCACAGTACGGATGAGCAGTTCTTC
TRBD1	TRBJ1-5	TRBV5-5	NA	CASSSSTGVSNQPQHF	TGTGCCAGCAGCTCCTCGACAGGGGTTAGCAATCAGCCCCAGCATTTT
NA	TRBJ1-5	TRBV3-1/TRBV3-2	NA	CASSLREGGNQPQHF	TGTGCCAGCAGCCTCAGGGAGGGCGGCAATCAGCCCCAGCATTTT
NA	TRBJ2-1	TRBV14	NA	CASSQGFSPPYNEQFF	TGTGCCAGCAGCCAAGGCTTCTCCCCTCCCTACAATGAGCAGTTCTTC
TRBD2	TRBJ2-1	TRBV7-9	NA	CASSLAGLAGASYNEQFF	TGTGCCAGCAGCTTAGCCGGACTAGCGGGGGCTTCCTACAATGAGCAGTTCTTC
TRBD2	TRBJ2-1	TRBV6-2/TRBV6-3	NA	CASSYSRGSGRVGQFF	TGTGCCAGCAGTTACTCGAGGGGTAGCGGGAGAGTCGGGCAGTTCTTC
TRBD1	TRBJ1-2	TRBV30	NA	CAWSKQGQNYGYTF	TGTGCCTGGAGCAAGCAGGGACAGAACTATGGCTACACCTTC
NA	TRBJ1-1	TRBV19	few	CASSIVGGSGEAFF	TGTGCCAGTAGCATCGTCGGAGGAAGTGGTGAAGCTTTCTTT
NA	TRBJ1-1	TRBV19	NA	CASSIGAANTEAFF	TGTGCCAGTAGTATAGGCGCGGCGAACACTGAAGCTTTCTTT
NA	TRBJ2-1	TRBV24-1	NA	CATSDRTARNEQFF	TGTGCCACCAGTGACCGGACAGCTCGCAATGAGCAGTTCTTC
TRBD1	TRBJ2-7	TRBV6-2/TRBV6-3	NA	CASSLGQLISYEQYF	TGTGCCAGCAGCCTGGGACAGCTGATCTCCTACGAGCAGTACTTC
TRBD2	TRBJ2-7	TRBV7-9	NA	CASSWTSGRPEQYF	TGTGCCAGCAGCTGGACTAGCGGGAGGCCCGAGCAGTACTTC
TRBD2	TRBJ2-1	TRBV30	NA	CAWSGLAGANEQFF	TGTGCCTGGAGTGGACTAGCGGGAGCAAATGAGCAGTTCTTC
NA	TRBJ2-7	TRBV22-1	NA	CPGKEEGTSDEQYF	TGTCCTGGGAAGGAGGAAGGGACAAGCGACGAGCAGTACTTC
TRBD2	TRBJ2-3	TRBV5-1	NA	CASSQGGTSTDTQYF	TGCGCCAGCAGCCAGGGTGGGACTAGTACAGATACGCAGTATTTT
NA	TRBJ2-6	TRBV5-4	NA	CASSPPGAGTTGANVLTF	TGTGCCAGCAGCCCTCCAGGGGCGGGAACAACTGGGGCCAACGTCCTGACTTTC
TRBD1	TRBJ1-3	TRBV5-1	NA	CASRGQVGNTIYF	TGCGCCAGCCGGGGACAGGTGGGAAACACCATATATTTT
NA	TRBJ1-2	TRBV6-2/TRBV6-3	NA	CASSLPAEGLYGYTF	TGTGCCAGCAGCTTACCGGCGGAGGGGCTCTATGGCTACACCTTC
TRBD1	TRBJ2-7	TRBV19	NA	CASSRTGGSYEQYF	TGTGCCAGTAGTAGGACAGGGGGCTCCTACGAGCAGTACTTC
TRBD1	TRBJ1-5	TRBV6-5	medium-sized	CASSSLTGEQPQHF	TGTGCCAGCAGTTCCCTGACAGGGGAACAGCCCCAGCATTTT
TRBD1	TRBJ1-4	TRBV30	NA	CAWSDQGGKLFF	TGTGCCTGGAGCGATCAGGGGGGAAAACTGTTTTTT
TRBD2	TRBJ2-2	TRBV7-9	NA	CASSPTSGSQGSNTGELFF	TGTGCCAGCAGCCCGACTAGCGGGAGTCAGGGGTCGAACACCGGGGAGCTGTTTTTT
TRBD2	TRBJ2-1	TRBV10-3	NA	CAINQGLGDEQFF	TGTGCCATCAACCAGGGACTAGGGGATGAGCAGTTCTTC
NA	TRBJ1-5	TRBV18	NA	CASSPDNQPQHF	TGTGCCAGCTCACCCGATAATCAGCCCCAGCATTTT